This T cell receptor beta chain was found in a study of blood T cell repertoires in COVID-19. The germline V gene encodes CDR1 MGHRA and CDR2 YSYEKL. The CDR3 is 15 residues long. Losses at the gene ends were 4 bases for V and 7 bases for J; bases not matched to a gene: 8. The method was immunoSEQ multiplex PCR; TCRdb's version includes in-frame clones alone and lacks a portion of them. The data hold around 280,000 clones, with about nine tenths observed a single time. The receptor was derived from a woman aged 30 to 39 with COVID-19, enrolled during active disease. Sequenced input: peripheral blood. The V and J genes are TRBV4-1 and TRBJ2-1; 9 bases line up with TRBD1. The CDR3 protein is CASSRGQGLSNEQFF. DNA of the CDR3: TGCGCCAGCAGCCGCGGACAGGGGCTTAGTAATGAGCAGTTCTTC.